The 28 T cell receptor beta chains below come from one sample, sequenced in a study of blood T cell repertoires in COVID-19. Sequencing was performed with immunoSEQ multiplex PCR; in TCRdb, only in-frame clones are kept and a portion is missing. Among about 140,000 clones listed, about 80% were seen once. Material: peripheral blood. These receptors were taken from a woman of 80 years or more in a cohort sampled during active or convalescent COVID-19.

The chain carries TRBV5-6 and TRBJ1-2; tentatively, D is TRBD1 (5 bases). CDR3 length equals 14 residues. Per germline, CDR1 SGHDT and CDR2 YYEEEE. V was cut by 0 bases and J by 1 base, with 7 bases left in between. CDR3 bases: TGTGCCAGCAGCTTGGTAGACAGTAACTATGGCTACACCTTC. Translation: CASSLVDSNYGYTF.

This clone appeared once. The rearrangement links TRBV6-2 or TRBV6-3 to TRBJ1-1; 8 bases align to TRBD1. Trimming took 5 bases from V and 4 from J; bases not matched to a gene: 18. This CDR3 is built from 18 residues. CDR1 and CDR2 (germline): MNHEY, SVGEGT. The CDR3: CASSRRAAGQVYGTEAFF. Here the CDR3 DNA reads TGTGCCAGCAGTCGCCGCGCCGCGGGACAGGTGTATGGCACTGAAGCTTTCTTT.

The chain uses TRBV19 and TRBJ1-1; 9 bases match TRBD1. V shed 4 bases and J 0 bases; nucleotides not matched to a gene: 6. This CDR3 comprises 16 residues. Germline CDR1 reads LNHDA; CDR2 reads SQIVND (reference sequence). The CDR3 DNA is TGTGCCAGTAGTAGGCTGGACAGGGGTATGAACACTGAAGCTTTCTTT. Translating gives CASSRLDRGMNTEAFF. Together with reference TRBV19 and TRBJ1-1, the CDR3 gives the full variable domain: DGGITQSPKYLFRKEGQNVTLSCEQNLNHDAMYWYRQDPGQGLRLIYYSQIVNDFQKGDIAEGYSVSREKKESFPLTVTSAQKNPTAFYLCASSRLDRGMNTEAFFGQGTRLTVV.

The chain uses TRBV2 and TRBJ2-5; D remains unclear. The V end was cut by 5 bases, the J end by 5 bases, with 15 bases between. The CDR3 is 14 residues long. The germline gives CDR1 SNHLY, CDR2 FYNNEI. The CDR3 here is CASSKLDVKETQYF. The CDR3 DNA is TGTGCCAGCAGTAAGCTAGACGTTAAGGAGACCCAGTACTTC.

This clone was picked up a small number of times. Other nucleotide sequences from this sample produce the same CDR3. The chain couples TRBV19 to TRBJ2-3, with D perhaps TRBD1 (5 bases). Looked up from germline, CDR1 is LNHDA and CDR2 is SQIVND (reference sequence). V lost 4 bases and J lost 1, with 9 bases in between. The CDR3 has 14 residues. CDR3 nucleotides: TGTGCCAGTAGTACGAGCAGGGGCACAGATACGCAGTATTTT. Its translation: CASSTSRGTDTQYF.

Only one count was recorded for this clone. The chain has TRBV19 and TRBJ2-3; the match to TRBD1 covers 9 bases. From germline, CDR1 is LNHDA and CDR2 SQIVND (reference sequence). J gave up 1 base and V 5 bases, and 10 bases lay outside the gene matches. The CDR3 runs 17 residues. The CDR3 loop reads CASSERDRVRGTDTQYF. CDR3 in DNA: TGTGCCAGTAGTGAGCGGGACAGGGTTAGGGGCACAGATACGCAGTATTTT.

The chain recombines TRBV16 with TRBJ2-1; D is unclear. Per germline, CDR1 KGHSY and CDR2 FQNENV. The CDR3 loop spans 15 amino acids. V dropped 1 base and J dropped 0 bases, with 7 bases sitting between them. As DNA, the CDR3 is TGTGCCAGCAGCCAATGGTACGGCTCCTACAATGAGCAGTTCTTC. Translating gives CASSQWYGSYNEQFF.

The V call is TRBV6-5, the J call TRBJ1-2; 7 bases align to TRBD1. This CDR3 spans 14 amino acids. Germline CDR1 is MNHEY and CDR2 is SVGAGI. V lost 2 bases and J lost 6; bases outside the gene matches: 6. The CDR3 DNA reads as TGTGCCAGCAGTTACAGAGCAGGGGGTAATGGCTACACCTTC. As protein: CASSYRAGGNGYTF.

The V gene is TRBV3-1 (or the pseudogene TRBV3-2), the J gene TRBJ1-2, with 7 bases matching TRBD1. From germline, CDR1 is LGHDT and CDR2 YNNKEL (reference sequence). The CDR3 runs to 13 residues. With 1 base clipped from V and 8 bases from J, the junction kept 4 bases outside the gene matches. This CDR3 is CASSQGQGFGYTF. The DNA for the CDR3 is TGTGCCAGCAGCCAAGGACAGGGTTTCGGCTACACCTTC.

The chain recombines TRBV28 with TRBJ1-1, with 12 bases aligning to TRBD1. CDR1 and CDR2 (germline): MDHEN, SYDVKM. Losses at the gene ends were 2 bases for V and 5 bases for J; bases not matched to a gene: 12. This CDR3 spans 18 amino acids. The DNA for the CDR3 is TGTGCCAGCAGTTTACGCGGTTCGGGACAGGGGGCTCGGACTGAAGCTTTCTTT. Protein product: CASSLRGSGQGARTEAFF.

The chain employs TRBV2 and TRBJ2-5; 12 positions match TRBD2. Germline-derived CDR1 and CDR2 are SNHLY and FYNNEI. CDR3 length: 20 amino acids. V lost 4 bases to trimming and J lost 0 bases; unmatched junction nucleotides: 15. CDR3 sequence (DNA): TGTGCCAGCAGTGGCGATTTGGCTAGCGGGGGGGCTCGGTACCAAGAGACCCAGTACTTC. Translated, it gives CASSGDLASGGARYQETQYF.

J is TRBJ2-7 and V is TRBV7-9; weak D call: TRBD1 (6 bases). There are 13 residues in the CDR3. Trimming left V 7 bases short and J 5 bases short, with 15 bases between. Germline V gene lookup returns CDR1 SEHNR and CDR2 FQNEAQ (reference sequence). The CDR3 DNA follows: TGTGCCAGCAACTGGGCAGGGGAAGACGAGCAGTACTTC. Translated: CASNWAGEDEQYF.

The chain's CDR3 is CASSPPRTGAYTEAFF. In nucleotides, the CDR3 is TGTGCCAGCTCACCACCGAGGACAGGGGCGTACACTGAAGCTTTCTTT. The rearrangement uses TRBV18 and TRBJ1-1; 9 bases match TRBD1. The germline V gene has CDR1 KGHSH and CDR2 LQKENI. This CDR3 region has 16 residues. The V and J ends lost 0 bases and 3 bases, in that order; junction bases with no gene match: 5.

This chain links TRBV7-9 with TRBJ1-1; D might be TRBD1 (5 bases). V was trimmed by 2 bases and J by 3 bases, leaving 10 bases between them. This CDR3 has 14 amino acids. Germline CDR1 reads SEHNR; CDR2 reads FQNEAQ (reference sequence). The CDR3 region is CASSLLGRDTEAFF. The CDR3 bases are TGTGCCAGCAGCTTATTGGGCAGGGACACTGAAGCTTTCTTT.

This clone came up once. The V call is TRBV3-1 (or the pseudogene TRBV3-2), the J call TRBJ2-3; TRBD2 agrees at 11 bases. The CDR3 loop spans 19 amino acids. The germline V gene has CDR1 LGHDT and CDR2 YNNKEL (reference sequence). V trimming: 1 base; J trimming: 6 bases; junction bases outside the gene matches: 15. In DNA form, the CDR3 reads TGTGCCAGCAGCCAAGTATTGACTAGCGGGGTTACGAGTCGGGATACGCAGTATTTT. Amino acid sequence: CASSQVLTSGVTSRDTQYF.

The V gene is TRBV28, the J gene TRBJ1-2; no firm D call. The CDR3 is 14 amino acids. CDR1 is MDHEN, CDR2 SYDVKM, per germline. V was shortened by 3 bases and J by 8 bases, with 16 bases between the two germline ends. Here the CDR3 reads CASSLHSELSGYTF. The CDR3 DNA reads TGTGCCAGCAGTTTGCACTCGGAGTTAAGCGGCTACACCTTC.

This clone was detected only a few times. The gene calls are TRBV18 and TRBJ2-2, with D maybe TRBD1 (6 bases). V was trimmed by 1 base and J by 6 bases, leaving 12 bases between them. This CDR3 has 15 residues. The germline V gene has CDR1 KGHSH and CDR2 LQKENI. Here the CDR3 DNA reads TGTGCCAGCTCACCACTGCCAGGGGAGTCCGGGGAGCTGTTTTTT. It specifies CASSPLPGESGELFF.

The chain couples TRBV5-4 to TRBJ1-3; D is unresolved. CDR1 SGHNT and CDR2 YYREEE come from the germline V gene (reference sequence). V was clipped by 0 bases and J by 5 bases, with 18 bases between them. There are 17 residues in the CDR3. The CDR3 coding sequence is TGTGCCAGCAGCTTGGGACAAATCATCCCCCGCAGAAACACCATATATTTT. It codes for CASSLGQIIPRRNTIYF.

This chain uses TRBV7-9 with TRBJ2-7; D is possibly TRBD2 (6 bases). There are 13 residues in the CDR3. V was cut by 1 base and J by 5 bases, with 9 bases left in between. The germline V gene encodes CDR1 SEHNR and CDR2 FQNEAQ (reference sequence). Here the CDR3 reads CASSLEGGDEQYV. CDR3 coding DNA: TGTGCCAGCAGCTTAGAAGGAGGGGACGAGCAGTACGTC.

The chain links TRBV6-5 to TRBJ2-1, with D maybe TRBD2 (6 bases). CDR3 size: 14 residues. Germline V gene lookup returns CDR1 MNHEY and CDR2 SVGAGI. V lost 6 bases, J lost 5 bases, and 14 bases lay in between. The CDR3 loop is CASSRSGGNNEQFF. The CDR3 DNA follows: TGTGCCAGCAGCCGGAGTGGGGGGAACAATGAGCAGTTCTTC.

J is TRBJ1-5 and V is TRBV2, with a weak D call TRBD1 (6 bases). Looked up from germline, CDR1 is SNHLY and CDR2 is FYNNEI. The CDR3 contains 15 residues. The germline V and J ends were trimmed by 6 bases and 3 bases, with 15 bases remaining between them. DNA of the CDR3: TGTGCCAGCAGGGACACAACAGGGTACAATCAGCCCCAGCATTTT. It is translated as CASRDTTGYNQPQHF.

V gene TRBV6-5 combines with J gene TRBJ2-1; no clear D. Germline loops: CDR1 MNHEY, CDR2 SVGAGI. V shed 6 bases and J shed 1 base, with 7 bases lying between them. The CDR3 covers 13 residues. CDR3: CASSRQSYNEQFF. The CDR3 DNA reads TGTGCCAGCAGCCGACAATCCTACAATGAGCAGTTCTTC.

This sequence joins TRBV3-1 (or the pseudogene TRBV3-2) and TRBJ2-6; TRBD1 might be the D (7 bases). Germline lookup yields CDR1 LGHDT and CDR2 YNNKEL (reference sequence). Trimming stripped 7 bases from V and 0 bases from J, with 13 bases between. CDR3 length equals 16 residues. This CDR3 reads CASTAQGGSGANVLTF. The CDR3 DNA reads TGTGCCAGCACGGCCCAGGGGGGCTCTGGGGCCAACGTCCTGACTTTC.

The chain links TRBV7-2 to TRBJ2-3; D gene uncertain. The CDR3 contains 15 residues. V gave up 4 bases and J gave up 2 bases, with 13 bases separating them. Germline loops: CDR1 SGHTA, CDR2 FQGNSA. The CDR3 reads CASSSASLYTDTQYF. CDR3 DNA sequence: TGTGCCAGCAGCTCCGCCTCCCTCTACACAGATACGCAGTATTTT.

The table lists this clone with a few counts. This chain joins TRBV2 and TRBJ2-2, with D unresolved. The CDR3 covers 13 residues. Germline-derived CDR1 and CDR2 are SNHLY and FYNNEI. V was trimmed by 2 bases and J by 5 bases, leaving 6 bases between them. This CDR3 is CASSESGTGELFF. The CDR3 DNA sequence: TGTGCCAGCAGTGAATCAGGAACCGGGGAGCTGTTTTTT.

The V call is TRBV5-5, the J call TRBJ1-2; no clear D. Germline assignment: CDR1 SGHKS and CDR2 YYEKEE (reference sequence). The CDR3 has 13 amino acids. Trimming removed 1 base at V and 3 bases at J, with 7 bases between. CDR3 amino acids: CASSLMADYGYTF. The CDR3 DNA is TGTGCCAGCAGCTTGATGGCAGACTATGGCTACACCTTC.

V and J are TRBV5-1 and TRBJ2-2; possibly TRBD1 for D (6 bases). The germline CDR1 and CDR2 sequences are SGHRS and YFSETQ. The CDR3 is 14 amino acids. Trimming shortened V by 4 bases and J by 4 bases, and 11 bases separated the two germline ends. CDR3 nucleotides: TGCGCCAGCAGCCGGACAGAAATCACCGGGGAGCTGTTTTTT. This sequence encodes CASSRTEITGELFF.

This clone was detected only once. The rearrangement uses TRBV5-1 and TRBJ1-1; 10 bases line up with TRBD1. V shed 1 base and J 3 bases; nucleotides not matched to a gene: 3. The CDR3 totals 15 residues. The germline CDR1 and CDR2 sequences are SGHRS and YFSETQ. The CDR3 sequence is CASSLSGTGDTEAFF. The CDR3 bases are TGCGCCAGCAGCTTGTCCGGGACAGGGGACACTGAAGCTTTCTTT.